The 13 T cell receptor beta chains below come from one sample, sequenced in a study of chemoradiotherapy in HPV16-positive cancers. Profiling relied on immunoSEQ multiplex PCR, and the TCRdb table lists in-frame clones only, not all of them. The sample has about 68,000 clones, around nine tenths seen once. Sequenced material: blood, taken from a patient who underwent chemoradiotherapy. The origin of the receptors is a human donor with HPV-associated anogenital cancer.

The CDR3 protein is CASSRSSGGDPEFF. CDR3 nucleotides: TGTGCCAGCAGTCGTAGCTCGGGGGGCGACCCCGAGTTCTTC. This rearrangement joins TRBV9 to TRBJ2-1, with TRBD2 as a possible D gene (7 bases). Per germline, CDR1 SGDLS and CDR2 YYNGEE. CDR3 length: 14 amino acids. Trimming took off 5 bases at V and 14 bases at J, with 23 bases between the two ends.

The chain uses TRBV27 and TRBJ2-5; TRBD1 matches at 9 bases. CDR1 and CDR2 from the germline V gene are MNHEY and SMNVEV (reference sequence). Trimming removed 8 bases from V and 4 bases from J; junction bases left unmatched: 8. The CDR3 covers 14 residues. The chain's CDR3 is CASQDRGFPETQYF. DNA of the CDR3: TGTGCCAGCCAAGACAGGGGGTTCCCAGAGACCCAGTACTTC.

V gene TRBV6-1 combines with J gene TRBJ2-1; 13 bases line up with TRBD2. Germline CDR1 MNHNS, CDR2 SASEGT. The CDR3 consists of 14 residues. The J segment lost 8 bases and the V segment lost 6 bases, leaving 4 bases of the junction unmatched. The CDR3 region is CASRGLAGFDEQFF. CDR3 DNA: TGTGCCAGCAGGGGACTAGCGGGGTTCGATGAGCAGTTCTTC.

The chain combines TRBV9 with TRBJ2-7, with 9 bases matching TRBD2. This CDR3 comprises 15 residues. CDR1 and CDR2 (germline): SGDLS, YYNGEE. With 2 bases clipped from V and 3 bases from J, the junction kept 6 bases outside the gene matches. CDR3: CASSVLAGAFYEQYF. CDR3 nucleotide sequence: TGTGCCAGCAGCGTTTTAGCGGGAGCCTTCTACGAGCAGTACTTC.

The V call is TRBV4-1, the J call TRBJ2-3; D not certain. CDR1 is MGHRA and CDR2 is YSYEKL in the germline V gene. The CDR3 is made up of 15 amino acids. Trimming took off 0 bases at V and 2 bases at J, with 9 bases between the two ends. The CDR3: CASSQDLRTTDTQYF. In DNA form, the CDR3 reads TGCGCCAGCAGCCAAGATCTACGGACCACAGATACGCAGTATTTT.

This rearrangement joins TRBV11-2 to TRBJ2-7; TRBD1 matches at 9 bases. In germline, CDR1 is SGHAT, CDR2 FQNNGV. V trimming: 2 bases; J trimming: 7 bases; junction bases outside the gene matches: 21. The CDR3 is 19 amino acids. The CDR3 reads CASSLWGGLDRGGMREQYF. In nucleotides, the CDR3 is TGTGCCAGCAGCTTATGGGGCGGCCTGGACAGGGGTGGCATGAGGGAGCAGTACTTC.

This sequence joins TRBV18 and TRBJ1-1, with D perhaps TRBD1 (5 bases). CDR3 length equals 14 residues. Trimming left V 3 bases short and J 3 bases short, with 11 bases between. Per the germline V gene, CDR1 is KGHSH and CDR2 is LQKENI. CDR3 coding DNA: TGTGCCAGCTCACCTGTGGGGGGGGACACTGAAGCTTTCTTT. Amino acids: CASSPVGGDTEAFF.

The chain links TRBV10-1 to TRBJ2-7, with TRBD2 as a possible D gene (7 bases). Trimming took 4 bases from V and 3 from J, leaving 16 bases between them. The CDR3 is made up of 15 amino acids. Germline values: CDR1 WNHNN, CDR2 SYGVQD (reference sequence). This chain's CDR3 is CASSGTDGLDYEQYF. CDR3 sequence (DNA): TGCGCCAGCAGTGGGACAGACGGACTAGACTACGAGCAGTACTTC.

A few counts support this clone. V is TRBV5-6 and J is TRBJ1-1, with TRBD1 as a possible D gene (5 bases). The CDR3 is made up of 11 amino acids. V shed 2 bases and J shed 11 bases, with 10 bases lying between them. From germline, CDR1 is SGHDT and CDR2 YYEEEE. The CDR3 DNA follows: TGTGCCAGCAGCTTCAGGGAGGCGGCTTTCTTT. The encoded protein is CASSFREAAFF.

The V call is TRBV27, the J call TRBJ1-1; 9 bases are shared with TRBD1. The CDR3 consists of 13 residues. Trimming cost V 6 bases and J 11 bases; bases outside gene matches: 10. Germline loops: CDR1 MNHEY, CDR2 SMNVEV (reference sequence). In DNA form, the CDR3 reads TGTGCCAGCAGCAGACGGGACAGGGCACAGGCTTTCTTT. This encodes CASSRRDRAQAFF.

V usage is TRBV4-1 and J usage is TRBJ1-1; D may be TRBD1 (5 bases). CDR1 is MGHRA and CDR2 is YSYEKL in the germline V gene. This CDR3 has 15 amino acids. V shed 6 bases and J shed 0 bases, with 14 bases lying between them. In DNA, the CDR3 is TGCGCCAGCAGTGAGTTGACAGATATGAACACTGAAGCTTTCTTT. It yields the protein CASSELTDMNTEAFF.

The CDR3 loop reads CASSQDFTTGELFF. In DNA, the CDR3 is TGTGCCAGCAGCCAGGACTTTACCACCGGGGAGCTGTTTTTT. This chain joins TRBV6-5 and TRBJ2-2; perhaps TRBD2 as D (5 bases). V was cut by 6 bases and J by 4 bases, with 12 bases left in between. The CDR3 contains 14 residues. Germline V gives CDR1 MNHEY, CDR2 SVGAGI.

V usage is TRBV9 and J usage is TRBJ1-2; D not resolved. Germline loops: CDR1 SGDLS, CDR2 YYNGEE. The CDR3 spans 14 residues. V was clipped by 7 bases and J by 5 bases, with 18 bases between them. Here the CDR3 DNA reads TGTGCCAGCGGAAGTGGCAGGCTCCTTTATGGCTACACCTTC. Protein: CASGSGRLLYGYTF.